The 5 T cell receptor beta chains reported below all come from one sample, sequenced in a study of shared clonotypes between healthy human individuals. Libraries were prepared by immunoSEQ multiplex PCR; TCRdb keeps only in-frame clonotypes and omits some of them. The data show about 610,000 clones, around 97% seen once. The sequencing input was naive CD4+ T cells sorted from blood. Subset of the sample: CD45RA+ positively selected. Receptors originate from a woman aged 25 to 39 in good health.

This chain uses TRBV10-1 with TRBJ2-7; 10 bases align to TRBD1. Trimming removed 3 bases from V and 3 bases from J; junction bases left unmatched: 8. The CDR3 has 16 amino acids. In germline, CDR1 is WNHNN, CDR2 SYGVQD (reference sequence). The CDR3 DNA reads TGCGCCAGCAGTGAACCCGCCGGGACAGGGGTCTACGAGCAGTACTTC. This encodes CASSEPAGTGVYEQYF.

This clone has just one count. The V and J genes are TRBV18 and TRBJ2-7; no firm D call. Trimming shortened V by 3 bases and J by 2 bases, and 11 bases separated the two germline ends. The CDR3 loop spans 14 amino acids. Germline CDR1 and CDR2: KGHSH and LQKENI. CDR3 nucleotide sequence: TGTGCCAGCTCACCGGGATCGAACCCCTACGAGCAGTACTTC. Translation: CASSPGSNPYEQYF.

CDR3 nucleotide sequence: TGCGCCAGCAGCTTTGAAGGGGTTAGTGGAAACACCATATATTTT. Its protein is CASSFEGVSGNTIYF. This chain joins TRBV5-1 and TRBJ1-3; TRBD1 is a possible D gene (5 bases). The V gene lost 2 bases and the J gene lost 3 bases, with 12 bases spanning the gap. The CDR3 consists of 15 residues. Looked up from germline, CDR1 is SGHRS and CDR2 is YFSETQ.

The rearrangement joins TRBV30 to TRBJ1-5; D uncertain. The CDR3 contains 14 residues. In germline, CDR1 is GTSNPN, CDR2 SVGIG (reference sequence). Between the trimmed V and J ends, which lost 7 bases and 4 bases, there was a span of 17 bases. Written as DNA, the CDR3 is TGTGCCTTCAAGGCGGACGGCGGTAATCAGCCCCAGCATTTT. Translated: CAFKADGGNQPQHF.

V and J are TRBV5-1 and TRBJ1-1; D might be TRBD1 (6 bases). CDR1 and CDR2 (germline): SGHRS, YFSETQ. This CDR3 is built from 15 residues. V dropped 5 bases and J dropped 2 bases, with 16 bases sitting between them. The CDR3 coding sequence is TGCGCCAGCAGGCGACTAAAACAGGGCAACACTGAAGCTTTCTTT. It yields the protein CASRRLKQGNTEAFF.